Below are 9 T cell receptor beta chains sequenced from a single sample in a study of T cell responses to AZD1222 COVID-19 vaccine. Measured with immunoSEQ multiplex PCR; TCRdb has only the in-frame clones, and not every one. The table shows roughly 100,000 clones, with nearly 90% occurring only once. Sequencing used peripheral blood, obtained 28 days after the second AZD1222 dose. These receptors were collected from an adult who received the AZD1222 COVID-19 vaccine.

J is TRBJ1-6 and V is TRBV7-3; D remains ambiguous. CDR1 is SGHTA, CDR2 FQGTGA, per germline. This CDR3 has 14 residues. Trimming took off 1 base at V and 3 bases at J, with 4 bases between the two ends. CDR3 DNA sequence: TGTGCCAGCAGCTTAAAGGTCTATAATTCACCCCTCCACTTT. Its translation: CASSLKVYNSPLHF. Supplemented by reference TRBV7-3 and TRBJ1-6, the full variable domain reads GAGVSQTPSNKVTEKGKYVELRCDPISGHTALYWYRQSLGQGPEFLIYFQGTGAADDSGLPNDRFFAVRPEGSVSTLKIQRTERGDSAVYLCASSLKVYNSPLHFGNGTRLTVT.

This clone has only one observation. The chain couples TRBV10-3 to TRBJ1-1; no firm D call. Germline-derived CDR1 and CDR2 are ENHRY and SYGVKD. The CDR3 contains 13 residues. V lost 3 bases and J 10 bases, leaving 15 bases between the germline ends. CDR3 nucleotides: TGTGCCATCAGTGACAGTCGGCCGTCCGGAGCTTTCTTT. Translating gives CAISDSRPSGAFF.

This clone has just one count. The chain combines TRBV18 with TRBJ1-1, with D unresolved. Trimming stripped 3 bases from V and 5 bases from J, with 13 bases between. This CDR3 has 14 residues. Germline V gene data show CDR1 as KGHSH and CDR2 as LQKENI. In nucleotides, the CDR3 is TGTGCCAGCTCACCGACTCCGGAAGGAACTGAAGCTTTCTTT. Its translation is CASSPTPEGTEAFF.

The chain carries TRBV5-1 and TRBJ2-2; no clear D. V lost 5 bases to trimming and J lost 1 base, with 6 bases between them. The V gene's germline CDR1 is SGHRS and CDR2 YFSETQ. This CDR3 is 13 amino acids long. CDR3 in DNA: TGCGCCAGCAGTCCCCAGAACACCGGGGAGCTGTTTTTT. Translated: CASSPQNTGELFF.

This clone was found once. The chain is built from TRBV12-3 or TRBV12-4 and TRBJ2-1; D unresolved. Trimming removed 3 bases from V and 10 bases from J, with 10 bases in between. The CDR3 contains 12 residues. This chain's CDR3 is CASSFLEEEQFF. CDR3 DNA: TGTGCCAGCAGTTTCTTAGAAGAGGAGCAGTTCTTC.

Written as DNA, the CDR3 is TGCGCCAGCAGTCAAACGGGACAGGCCGTTGGGTACACCTTC. It is translated as CASSQTGQAVGYTF. V is TRBV23-1 and J is TRBJ1-2; 8 positions match TRBD1. TRBV23-1 is placed among ORFs of uncertain function. The CDR3 consists of 14 residues. The V gene end was trimmed by 2 bases and the J gene end by 11 bases; junction bases not matched to a gene: 10.

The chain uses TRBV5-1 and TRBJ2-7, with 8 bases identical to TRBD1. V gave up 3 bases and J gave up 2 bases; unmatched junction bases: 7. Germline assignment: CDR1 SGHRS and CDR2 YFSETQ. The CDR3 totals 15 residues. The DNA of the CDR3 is TGCGCCAGCAGCTCTGACAGGGGTCAACCCTACGAGCAGTACTTC. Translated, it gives CASSSDRGQPYEQYF. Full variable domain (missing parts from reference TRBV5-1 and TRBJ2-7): KAGVTQTPRYLIKTRGQQVTLSCSPISGHRSVSWYQQTPGQGLQFLFEYFSETQRNKGNFPGRFSGRQFSNSRSEMNVSTLELGDSALYLCASSSDRGQPYEQYFGPGTRLTVT.

CDR3 amino acids: CASSQTVEQFF. CDR3 DNA sequence: TGTGCCAGCAGCCAGACCGTTGAGCAGTTCTTC. V and J are TRBV5-4 and TRBJ2-1; D gene uncertain. This CDR3 contains 11 residues. Trimming stripped 4 bases from V and 9 bases from J, with 8 bases between. In germline, CDR1 is SGHNT, CDR2 YYREEE (reference sequence).

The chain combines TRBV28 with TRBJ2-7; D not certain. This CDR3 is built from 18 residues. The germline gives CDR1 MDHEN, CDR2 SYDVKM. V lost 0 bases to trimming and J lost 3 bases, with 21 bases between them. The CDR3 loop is CASSLWVMAPTRYYEQYF. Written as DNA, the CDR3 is TGTGCCAGCAGTTTATGGGTTATGGCTCCCACGAGATACTACGAGCAGTACTTC.